This T cell receptor beta chain was sequenced in a study of T cells after yellow fever vaccination (dated by TCRdb to the late 2010s). For context, the study as a whole: Libraries from fractions with low cell numbers were prepared with the SMART-Seq v4 Ultra Low Input RNA kit. Blood samples were taken at several timepoints before and after primary and secondary immunization, and bulk PBMC replicates and cell subsets were isolated. Bulk TCR alpha and beta repertoires were sequenced longitudinally to track T-cell clones before and after primary and booster YFV17D yellow fever vaccination. Two healthy male donors, one aged 18 to 30 and one aged 30 to 39 years, were included in the cohort.

This clonotype has only a few counts. Qualities for individual bases were not recorded, and no much larger clone is one base off. From cysteine to phenylalanine, the CDR3 is 13 amino acids long. CDR3 DNA is the only sequence kept; it has 39 bases, read in frame from the first base. V and J lose 4 bases and 3 bases, and a span of 7 bases separates them. TCR cDNA was made using 5'RACE template switching, a step that added a universal primer site and unique molecular identifiers. Priming for cDNA synthesis came from both the TCR alpha and TCR beta constant segments. Library amplification used two PCR steps, and the second PCR step added sample barcodes and sequencing adapters. Sequencing of libraries was done on Illumina HiSeq 2500 (2x100 bp) or NovaSeq (2x150 bp). The paper's processing steps were these. MIGEC was used to demultiplex reads and collapse the reads into UMI consensus sequences, and MiXCR was used for V(D)J alignment. Vaccine-responding clonotypes were identified with edgeR using replicate PBMC samples, with FDR below 0.01 and a log2 fold change above 5 up to day 15 being required. Each bulk clonotype received a CD4 or CD8 identity based on whether the sequenced CD4 or CD8 repertoire contained that clonotype at higher abundance. Clonotypes enriched at least 10-fold in dextramer-positive over dextramer-negative fractions were defined as NS4B-specific, and CD4-biased clonotypes were excluded. TCRdb reprocessing: public reads trimmed at Q25 with fastp, clones called with MiXCR, in-frame beta chains kept. Entries are consolidated by CDR3 protein sequence, retaining the most common genes and DNA. Clone size and V and J calls follow TCRdb, not the original study. Counted in this sample were roughly 45,000 distinct CDR3 sequences; roughly 7% of them appeared once. In total, the top ten clones hold over 12% of the sample.

Interpreted using the paper, the treatment or condition label stands for: live attenuated yellow fever vaccine strain. A standard Ficoll-Paque protocol was used to isolate PBMCs from peripheral blood. Epitope-specific CD8 T cells were sorted using a dextramer loaded with the yellow fever NS4B epitope peptide, with anti-CD3 and anti-CD8 staining. RNA was extracted with TriZol from bulk PBMCs, CD4 and CD8 fractions, and dextramer-positive and dextramer-negative fractions. Broader findings and caveats from the paper: Most clones expanded after primary vaccination (96% of CD4 and about 85% of CD8) were re-detected after the booster, suggesting that broad memory maintenance occurred. The secondary T-cell response was found to be weaker but faster than the primary response, with a peak reached on day 5 rather than on day 15. FACS-sorted repertoires could contain abundant contaminating clonotypes from the bulk population, so computational filtering was required. Because only two donors were included in the study, the extent to which the findings can be generalized is limited. A small share of clonotypes occurred in both CD4 and CD8 compartments, likely arising from convergent recombination.

The chain links TRBV12-3 or TRBV12-4 with TRBJ1-5; no D gene is confidently identified. The origin of this receptor is a man aged 25-45 years who received the YFV17D yellow fever vaccine. The sample was CD8+ T cells not binding an NS4B(214-222) dextramer, sorted from PBMCs, taken 45 days after the yellow fever booster vaccination. The sample's cell subset or site, from its label and the paper: NS4B epitope dextramer-negative CD8 T cells. Here the CDR3 is given as CASSWTNNQPQHF. The nucleotide sequence reads as follows: TGTGCCAGCAGTTGGACCAACAATCAGCCCCAGCATTTT.